This record looks at one T cell receptor beta chain sequence and its context. The antigen remains undetermined. The PCR made use of 60 Vbeta and 13 Jbeta primers. Sequencing used immunoSEQ multiplex PCR; TCRdb keeps in-frame clones, though not all of them. The sample contains 100,000 to 150,000 clones, around 77% of which appear only once. The CDR3 consists of 17 residues. Germline assignment: CDR1 SGHRS and CDR2 YFSETQ. The ends lost 3 bases at V and 1 base at J; junction bases unmatched: 9. The record originates from a study of cytomegalovirus exposure and HLA in healthy donors. Study-wide results and limits: Among the sequence variants, a highly shared cluster was likely an artifact of sequencing. Most TCR beta V segments were productive about 87% or about 30% of the time in an earlier analysis. Immune exposure was documented only through CMV serostatus. The authors enumerated some 160 TCR beta chains as linked to cytomegalovirus.

Material for sequencing was PBMCs. This chain uses TRBV5-1 with TRBJ1-1; 10 nucleotides align to TRBD1. This clonotype originated in a male donor in good health and CMV-seropositive. DNA of the CDR3: TGCGCCAGCAGCTGGGGGGACAGGGGAGAACGGAACACTGAAGCTTTCTTT. It codes for CASSWGDRGERNTEAFF.